Following are 21 T cell receptor beta chains from one sample sequenced in a study of blood T cell repertoires in COVID-19. Clones were read by immunoSEQ multiplex PCR, and TCRdb kept only the in-frame ones, dropping some. The sample carries around 130,000 clones, roughly three quarters recorded once. Specimen: peripheral blood. The receptor source for this set is a human donor in a cohort sampled during active COVID-19.

The chain combines TRBV5-1 with TRBJ1-1; unclear D gene. V lost 0 bases to trimming and J lost 1 base, with 7 bases between them. The CDR3 totals 14 residues. CDR1 is SGHRS, CDR2 YFSETQ, per germline. CDR3 region: CASSLDSGNTEAFF. For the CDR3, the DNA is TGCGCCAGCAGCTTGGACTCCGGGAACACTGAAGCTTTCTTT.

The genes are TRBV19 and TRBJ2-7; D might be TRBD2 (7 bases). Trimming removed 3 bases at V and 2 bases at J, with 14 bases between. This CDR3 is built from 15 residues. CDR1 and CDR2 (germline): LNHDA, SQIVND (reference sequence). CDR3 nucleotides: TGTGCCAGTAGTATCCAGGGGCGGGGGACCTACGAGCAGTACTTC. It specifies CASSIQGRGTYEQYF.

This chain joins TRBV10-3 and TRBJ2-3; 10 bases match TRBD2. V shed 5 bases, J shed 0 bases, and the junction held 11 bases outside the gene matches. CDR3 length: 18 residues. CDR1 and CDR2 (germline): ENHRY, SYGVKD. Here the CDR3 reads CAISPNSGGYSSTDTQYF. CDR3 DNA: TGTGCCATCAGTCCGAATAGCGGGGGGTACTCTAGCACAGATACGCAGTATTTT.

The chain couples TRBV5-1 to TRBJ1-6; 10 bases are a match to TRBD1. The germline gives CDR1 SGHRS, CDR2 YFSETQ. J was trimmed by 8 bases and V by 5 bases; bases with no gene match: 7. The CDR3 is made up of 15 amino acids. Here the CDR3 DNA reads TGCGCCAGCAGACCTCCGGGACAGGGGTATTCACCCCTCCACTTT. Its translation: CASRPPGQGYSPLHF.

This clone was counted once. This sequence joins TRBV4-1 and TRBJ2-4, with a tentative D call TRBD2 (6 bases). V was trimmed by 4 bases and J by 0 bases, leaving 19 bases between them. CDR1 and CDR2 (germline): MGHRA, YSYEKL. The length of the CDR3 is 18 residues. The DNA of the CDR3 is TGCGCCAGCAGCCCCCAGGCGCCGGAGGGGATAGCCAAAAACATTCAGTACTTC. It codes for CASSPQAPEGIAKNIQYF.

The gene calls are TRBV7-9 and TRBJ2-5; 9 bases map to TRBD2. Germline CDR1 and CDR2: SEHNR and FQNEAQ (reference sequence). CDR3 length equals 18 residues. After removal of 5 bases from V and 0 bases from J, the junction contained 13 bases not matched to a gene. CDR3 region: CASSVHMTSGRYQETQYF. The CDR3 DNA reads as TGTGCCAGCAGCGTCCATATGACTAGCGGAAGGTACCAAGAGACCCAGTACTTC.

This CDR3 reads CASSPLQGNVLEQYF. DNA for the CDR3: TGTGCCAGCAGTCCTCTCCAGGGAAATGTCCTCGAGCAGTACTTC. This rearrangement joins TRBV27 to TRBJ2-7, with a tentative D call TRBD1 (5 bases). The germline V gene encodes CDR1 MNHEY and CDR2 SMNVEV (reference sequence). Trimming removed 5 bases from V and 6 bases from J, with 20 bases in between. This CDR3 is built from 15 residues.

V and J are TRBV5-1 and TRBJ1-5, with 10 bases fitting TRBD1. The CDR3 extends over 15 amino acids. CDR1 SGHRS and CDR2 YFSETQ come from the germline V gene. The ends lost 4 bases at V and 7 bases at J; junction bases unmatched: 8. The CDR3 nucleotides are TGCGCCAGCAGCCCCGGGACAGGGGAGAACCAGCCCCAGCATTTT. Its protein is CASSPGTGENQPQHF.

This clone has a count of ten or more. This CDR3 is CASSQQGVEQYF. The DNA for the CDR3 is TGTGCCAGCAGCCAACAAGGAGTTGAGCAGTACTTC. The rearrangement uses TRBV14 and TRBJ2-7; unclear D gene. The CDR3 runs to 12 residues. The V end was cut by 2 bases, the J end by 7 bases, with 9 bases between. From germline, CDR1 is SGHDN and CDR2 FVKESK.

This clone was observed once. This chain connects TRBV28 to TRBJ2-1; maybe TRBD2 (5 bases). Germline V gene sequence: CDR1 MDHEN, CDR2 SYDVKM. The V end was cut by 5 bases, the J end by 15 bases, with 14 bases between. The CDR3 runs to 11 residues. CDR3 protein: CASSAGLGWFF. CDR3 DNA sequence: TGTGCCAGCAGTGCCGGACTCGGTTGGTTCTTC.

V and J are TRBV3-1 (or the pseudogene TRBV3-2) and TRBJ2-7, with unresolved D. Germline V gives CDR1 LGHDT, CDR2 YNNKEL (reference sequence). The V end was cut by 1 base, the J end by 1 base, with 8 bases between. This CDR3 is built from 14 residues. This chain's CDR3 is CASSQGDWSYEQYF. CDR3 nucleotides: TGTGCCAGCAGCCAAGGTGACTGGTCCTACGAGCAGTACTTC.

This chain connects TRBV19 to TRBJ1-1; 7 bases agree with TRBD1. The CDR3 is made up of 15 amino acids. J lost 1 base, V lost 7 bases, and 9 bases had no gene match. Germline CDR1 reads LNHDA; CDR2 reads SQIVND (reference sequence). The DNA for the CDR3 is TGTGCCAGTAACATTTTAGCAGGGGGGAACACTGAAGCTTTCTTT. Encoded protein: CASNILAGGNTEAFF.

This chain joins TRBV6-2 or TRBV6-3 and TRBJ1-5, with D hard to call. The CDR3 contains 12 residues. In germline, CDR1 is MNHEY, CDR2 SVGEGT. Between the trimmed V and J ends, which lost 4 bases and 6 bases, there was a span of 7 bases. This CDR3 reads CASSFPLQPQHF. The DNA for the CDR3 is TGTGCCAGCAGTTTTCCCCTTCAGCCCCAGCATTTT.

The chain uses TRBV12-3 or TRBV12-4 and TRBJ1-2; D is uncertain. Trimming cost V 2 bases and J 6 bases, with 10 bases left between them. This CDR3 region has 13 residues. Here the CDR3 reads CASSLFMGDGYTF. Written as DNA, the CDR3 is TGTGCCAGCAGTTTATTTATGGGAGATGGCTACACCTTC.

The chain recombines TRBV6-5 with TRBJ2-1, with D perhaps TRBD2 (6 bases). Trimming stripped 0 bases from V and 10 bases from J, with 13 bases between. There are 14 residues in the CDR3. CDR1 MNHEY and CDR2 SVGAGI come from the germline V gene. The CDR3 loop reads CASSYSTDAGEQFF. The CDR3 coding sequence is TGTGCCAGCAGTTACTCGACTGACGCGGGGGAGCAGTTCTTC.

The J gene is TRBJ2-7, the V gene TRBV2; no firm D call. The CDR3 extends over 11 amino acids. Germline V gives CDR1 SNHLY, CDR2 FYNNEI. The V gene lost 6 bases and the J gene lost 7 bases, with 10 bases spanning the gap. The DNA for the CDR3 is TGTGCCAGCAGGGAAATACGGGAGCAGTACTTC. This codes for CASREIREQYF.

The rearrangement joins TRBV19 to TRBJ1-4, with 7 bases matching TRBD1. Trimming took 7 bases from V and 5 from J; bases not matched to a gene: 7. CDR1 and CDR2 from the germline V gene are LNHDA and SQIVND (reference sequence). CDR3 length: 14 amino acids. The CDR3 loop reads CASKWAGGNEKLFF. DNA for the CDR3: TGTGCCAGTAAATGGGCAGGGGGAAATGAAAAACTGTTTTTT.

The V and J genes are TRBV6-1 and TRBJ2-3, with TRBD2 matching over 13 bases. The CDR3 spans 16 residues. Per the germline V gene, CDR1 is MNHNS and CDR2 is SASEGT. The V segment lost 4 bases and the J segment 5 bases; nucleotides outside the gene matches: 6. The CDR3 coding sequence is TGTGCCAGCAGTGTACTAGCGGGGGGGCAATTAGATACGCAGTATTTT. This gives the protein CASSVLAGGQLDTQYF.

The V gene is TRBV28, the J gene TRBJ2-7, with 9 bases aligning to TRBD1. J was trimmed by 0 bases and V by 5 bases; bases with no gene match: 5. The CDR3 is 15 amino acids. Germline V gene lookup returns CDR1 MDHEN and CDR2 SYDVKM. The CDR3 sequence is CASSLRDRVSYEQYF. The CDR3 DNA is TGTGCCAGCAGTCTCCGGGACAGGGTCTCCTACGAGCAGTACTTC. Full variable domain (remainder filled in from reference TRBV28 and TRBJ2-7): DVKVTQSSRYLVKRTGEKVFLECVQDMDHENMFWYRQDPGLGLRLIYFSYDVKMKEKGDIPEGYSVSREKKERFSLILESASTNQTSMYLCASSLRDRVSYEQYFGPGTRLTVT.

This chain links TRBV2 with TRBJ2-7; maybe TRBD2 (6 bases). Trimming left V 6 bases short and J 2 bases short, with 11 bases between. There are 13 residues in the CDR3. CDR1 SNHLY and CDR2 FYNNEI come from the germline V gene. CDR3 sequence: CASRVGGAYEQYF. The CDR3 coding sequence is TGTGCCAGCAGGGTCGGGGGTGCCTACGAGCAGTACTTC.

The chain uses TRBV12-5 and TRBJ2-5, with D hard to call. V lost 10 bases and J lost 2, with 14 bases in between. The CDR3 is 13 amino acids. Germline CDR1 is LGHNT and CDR2 is FRNRAP. In nucleotides, the CDR3 is TGTGCTACTCGCATAGGCGGTCAAGAGACCCAGTACTTC. Residues: CATRIGGQETQYF.